This passage covers 19 T cell receptor beta chains from one sample sequenced in a study of T cell repertoires in cytomegalovirus infection. No antigen is known for these receptors. TCRdb analysed the reads with MiXCR anew, one entry per CDR3 protein. The data show fewer than 150,000 distinct CDR3 sequences, about 30% seen once. The sample here was CD8+ T cells from cultured PBMCs, taken from culture after CMV antigen stimulation. These receptors all come from a human donor in good health (CMV status not recorded). Some clones in this sample may be carry-over from other donors' samples.

The genes are TRBV6-2 or TRBV6-3 and TRBJ2-7; 7 bases align to TRBD1. From germline, CDR1 is MNHEY and CDR2 SVGEGT. The CDR3 has 14 amino acids. Germline trimming cut 6 bases from V and 3 bases from J; bases unmatched to any gene: 8. The CDR3: CASSQTGVHYEQYF. The CDR3 region has the DNA TGTGCCAGCAGCCAAACAGGGGTCCACTACGAGCAGTACTTC.

This clonotype was observed a few times. The CDR3 DNA follows: TGTGCCAGTACGTTATACTACAGGGACACAGATACGCAGTATTTT. Translation gives CASTLYYRDTDTQYF. The genes are TRBV19 and TRBJ2-3; weak D call: TRBD1 (6 bases). CDR1 and CDR2 from the germline V gene are LNHDA and SQIVND (reference sequence). Trimming cost V 7 bases and J 2 bases, with 16 bases left between them. The CDR3 covers 15 residues. The full variable domain, completed using reference TRBV19 and TRBJ2-3, is DGGITQSPKYLFRKEGQNVTLSCEQNLNHDAMYWYRQDPGQGLRLIYYSQIVNDFQKGDIAEGYSVSREKKESFPLTVTSAQKNPTAFYLCASTLYYRDTDTQYFGPGTRLTVL.

The chain links TRBV12-3 or TRBV12-4 to TRBJ2-5; D uncertain. CDR3 size: 12 residues. V was pared by 5 bases and J by 3 bases, with 7 bases between. Written as DNA, the CDR3 is TGTGCCAGCAGTCCCACGGAAGAGACCCAGTACTTC. This translates into CASSPTEETQYF.

The chain links TRBV28 to TRBJ2-5, with 7 bases that match TRBD1. The CDR3 sequence is 17 residues long. Germline CDR1 reads MDHEN; CDR2 reads SYDVKM. V dropped 1 base and J dropped 3; count of bases not matched to a gene: 11. The CDR3 loop reads CASSLFLGTVDKETQYF. The CDR3 DNA follows: TGTGCCAGCAGTTTATTTTTGGGGACAGTAGATAAAGAGACCCAGTACTTC. Full variable domain (outside the CDR3, taken from reference TRBV28 and TRBJ2-5): DVKVTQSSRYLVKRTGEKVFLECVQDMDHENMFWYRQDPGLGLRLIYFSYDVKMKEKGDIPEGYSVSREKKERFSLILESASTNQTSMYLCASSLFLGTVDKETQYFGPGTRLLVL.

This clonotype is large (0.1 to 1%) within its sample. The V and J genes are TRBV27 and TRBJ2-1, with 8 bases that match TRBD1. The CDR3 has 16 amino acids. From germline, CDR1 is MNHEY and CDR2 SMNVEV (reference sequence). V was clipped by 9 bases and J by 0 bases; unmatched bases: 10. The CDR3 DNA reads TGTGCCAGTAAGACAGGGGCCCTTAGCTCCTACAATGAGCAGTTCTTC. Amino acids: CASKTGALSSYNEQFF.

This clonotype has more than one count but fewer than ten. The chain carries TRBV15 and TRBJ2-2; 9 bases map to TRBD1. Trimming at V came to 0 bases and at J to 5 bases, leaving 16 bases not matched to a gene. This CDR3 has 20 amino acids. CDR1 and CDR2 from the germline V gene are LNHNV and YYDKDF (reference sequence). DNA of the CDR3: TGTGCCACCAGCAGAGATGGACCCCCGGGACAGGGACGGGGGACCGGGGAGCTGTTTTTT. Amino acids: CATSRDGPPGQGRGTGELFF.

This clonotype was detected many times. The V and J genes are TRBV6-2 or TRBV6-3 and TRBJ1-6; possible D gene TRBD1, 5 bases. V lost 7 bases to trimming and J lost 6 bases, with 19 bases between them. CDR1 is MNHEY, CDR2 SVGEGT, per germline. CDR3 size: 16 residues. CDR3 DNA sequence: TGTGCCAGCACCCTGGTGTTGGGGGACCCTAATTCACCCCTCCACTTT. Amino acid sequence: CASTLVLGDPNSPLHF.

The chain links TRBV28 to TRBJ2-7; D perhaps matches TRBD1 (6 bases). Trimming took off 3 bases at V and 2 bases at J, with 11 bases between the two ends. The CDR3 is 14 residues long. Per germline, CDR1 MDHEN and CDR2 SYDVKM. CDR3 DNA: TGTGCCAGCAGTTTCCAGGGGATAACCTACGAGCAGTACTTC. Translating it yields CASSFQGITYEQYF.

The chain joins TRBV19 to TRBJ1-5; 8 bases are a match to TRBD1. CDR3 size: 17 residues. Germline trimming cut 5 bases from V and 2 bases from J; bases unmatched to any gene: 11. Germline V gene data show CDR1 as LNHDA and CDR2 as SQIVND (reference sequence). This CDR3 reads CASSHIDRGYGNQPQHF. For the CDR3, the DNA is TGTGCCAGTAGTCACATCGACAGGGGCTATGGCAATCAGCCCCAGCATTTT.

The rearrangement links TRBV5-6 to TRBJ2-7; a weak D match, TRBD2 (6 bases). The CDR3 consists of 14 residues. CDR1 and CDR2 from the germline V gene are SGHDT and YYEEEE. V dropped 2 bases and J dropped 3 bases, with 12 bases sitting between them. The CDR3: CASSFGTPNYEQYF. In DNA form, the CDR3 reads TGTGCCAGCAGCTTCGGGACTCCCAACTACGAGCAGTACTTC.

The chain links TRBV11-2 to TRBJ2-7; tentative D call: TRBD1 (6 bases). The germline V gene encodes CDR1 SGHAT and CDR2 FQNNGV. The V gene lost 6 bases and the J gene lost 0 bases, with 24 bases spanning the gap. The CDR3 is made up of 18 amino acids. CDR3 DNA: TGTGCCAGCAGTTATTCGTTTGAACTGGGGGCGGACTCCTACGAGCAGTACTTC. It encodes CASSYSFELGADSYEQYF.

A few counts support this clonotype. The chain couples TRBV2 to TRBJ2-7, with a weak D call TRBD1 (5 bases). Germline V gene data show CDR1 as SNHLY and CDR2 as FYNNEI. V was shortened by 6 bases and J by 4 bases, with 10 bases between the two germline ends. The CDR3 loop spans 12 amino acids. Written as DNA, the CDR3 is TGTGCCAGCAGAGGGTACAGGTACGAGCAGTACTTC. Translated, it gives CASRGYRYEQYF.

This clonotype was seen a handful of times. The V and J genes are TRBV11-2 and TRBJ2-7; D not resolved. Trimming left V 0 bases short and J 1 base short, with 7 bases between. Germline V gene sequence: CDR1 SGHAT, CDR2 FQNNGV. This CDR3 has 14 residues. The CDR3 spells CASSLDQVSYEQYF. As DNA, the CDR3 is TGTGCCAGCAGCTTAGATCAGGTATCCTACGAGCAGTACTTC.

The gene calls are TRBV12-3 or TRBV12-4 and TRBJ2-1; D unclear. The CDR3 spans 15 residues. V lost 3 bases and J 3 bases, leaving 12 bases between the germline ends. The CDR3 sequence: CASSFVGQNYNEQFF. As DNA, the CDR3 is TGTGCCAGCAGTTTTGTTGGCCAGAACTACAATGAGCAGTTCTTC.

The rearrangement links TRBV12-3 or TRBV12-4 to TRBJ1-1; no definite D call. The CDR3 consists of 13 residues. V lost 5 bases, J lost 0 bases, and 7 bases lay in between. The DNA of the CDR3 is TGTGCCAGCAGTGCCGAGATGAACACTGAAGCTTTCTTT. Translation gives CASSAEMNTEAFF.

This chain joins TRBV28 and TRBJ1-3; TRBD1 agrees at 8 bases. The V and J ends lost 2 bases and 2 bases, in that order; junction bases with no gene match: 11. In germline, CDR1 is MDHEN, CDR2 SYDVKM. The CDR3 loop spans 18 amino acids. The CDR3 coding sequence is TGTGCCAGCAGTTTAGCTCCCTCGACAGGGGATCCTGGAAACACCATATATTTT. Translating it yields CASSLAPSTGDPGNTIYF.

J is TRBJ2-7 and V is TRBV6-1; 8 bases map to TRBD1. Trimming removed 7 bases from V and 5 bases from J; junction bases left unmatched: 7. Germline V gene lookup returns CDR1 MNHNS and CDR2 SASEGT. This CDR3 contains 13 residues. The CDR3 bases are TGTGCCAGCAACGACAGGGGTGGCGACGAGCAGTACTTC. Residues: CASNDRGGDEQYF.

The V gene is TRBV7-6, the J gene TRBJ2-3; perhaps D is TRBD1 or TRBD2 (5 bases each). The V and J ends lost 6 bases and 9 bases respectively, with 22 bases between them. The CDR3 loop spans 15 amino acids. Germline V gene sequence: CDR1 SGHVS, CDR2 FNYEAQ. The CDR3 region has the DNA TGTGCCAGCAGACCCCGGGACCAACTTATCAGAACGCAGTATTTT. As protein: CASRPRDQLIRTQYF. The variable domain in full, with the rest retrieved from reference TRBV7-6 and TRBJ2-3, is GAGVSQSPRYKVTKRGQDVALRCDPISGHVSLYWYRQALGQGPEFLTYFNYEAQQDKSGLPNDRFSAERPEGSISTLTIQRTEQRDSAMYRCASRPRDQLIRTQYFGPGTRLTVL.

The genes are TRBV9 and TRBJ2-7, with D perhaps matching TRBD1 (6 bases). Per germline, CDR1 SGDLS and CDR2 YYNGEE. Trimming took off 0 bases at V and 2 bases at J, with 9 bases between the two ends. The CDR3 runs to 14 residues. CDR3 protein: CASSVGQGTYEQYF. The CDR3 DNA is TGTGCCAGCAGCGTAGGTCAGGGGACCTACGAGCAGTACTTC.